Presented here are 31 T cell receptor beta chains from one specimen sequenced in a study of T cell repertoires in cytomegalovirus infection. One entry per CDR3 protein, called by TCRdb with MiXCR from the reads. The table records 450,000 to 550,000 distinct CDR3 sequences, about 42% of them present only once. Antigen specificity for these receptors is unknown. The specimen comprised cultured PBMCs, sampled from culture after CMV antigen stimulation. Receptor source: a human donor in good health (CMV status not recorded). Some clones in this sample may be carry-over from other donors' samples.

Only one count was recorded for this clonotype. This may come from a read error, since a much larger clone is one base off. This chain connects TRBV7-4 to TRBJ2-7, with D perhaps assigned TRBD1 or TRBD2 (5 bases each). The CDR3 extends over 14 amino acids. Germline V gives CDR1 SGHVT, CDR2 SQSDAQ. V lost 3 bases, J lost 0 bases, and 9 bases lay in between. CDR3 nucleotides: TGTGCCAGCAGCTTCGAGGGGAGCTCCTACGAGCAGTACTTC. Protein: CASSFEGSSYEQYF.

V gene TRBV7-2 combines with J gene TRBJ2-1; maybe TRBD1 (5 bases). Trimming cost V 5 bases and J 6 bases, with 14 bases left between them. CDR1 SGHTA and CDR2 FQGNSA come from the germline V gene. CDR3 length: 14 amino acids. Here the CDR3 reads CASSPTGPSNEQFF. CDR3 DNA sequence: TGTGCCAGCAGCCCCACAGGCCCTTCCAATGAGCAGTTCTTC.

Concerning this clonotype itself: Relative to the germline gene, one junction end is altered; a read error may explain this. V usage is TRBV12-3 or TRBV12-4 and J usage is TRBJ2-5; no definite D call. This CDR3 contains 11 residues. The CDR3 DNA is TGTGCCAGCAGTTTTTATACTACGATCGAGTTC. It encodes CASSFYTTIEF.

The rearrangement links TRBV7-8 to TRBJ1-5; D gene uncertain. The CDR3 length is 13 residues. Trimming stripped 5 bases from V and 7 bases from J, with 12 bases between. Germline V gene data show CDR1 as SGHVS and CDR2 as FQNEAQ. CDR3 DNA: TGTGCCAGCAGCCCCTCAGTTCAGCAGCCCCAGCATTTT. This codes for CASSPSVQQPQHF.

The rearrangement links TRBV7-8 to TRBJ2-3; D remains ambiguous. CDR3 length: 14 amino acids. Per the germline V gene, CDR1 is SGHVS and CDR2 is FQNEAQ. V dropped 4 bases and J dropped 1 base, with 9 bases sitting between them. The CDR3 sequence: CASSSRPGTDTQYF. CDR3 nucleotide sequence: TGTGCCAGCAGCTCCCGGCCGGGCACAGATACGCAGTATTTT.

This clonotype has only a few counts. The chain is built from TRBV6-2 or TRBV6-3 and TRBJ2-1; 9 bases are a match to TRBD2. Germline CDR1 reads MNHEY; CDR2 reads SVGEGT. The length of the CDR3 is 18 residues. Trimming removed 2 bases from V and 0 bases from J; junction bases left unmatched: 8. The CDR3 coding sequence is TGTGCCAGCAGTTACGTTGCCTCGACTAGCGGCTCCTACAATGAGCAGTTCTTC. Encoded protein: CASSYVASTSGSYNEQFF.

CDR3 region: CASSPTGGRAGRETQYF. The CDR3 DNA is TGCGCCAGCAGCCCAACGGGCGGGAGGGCCGGCCGAGAGACCCAGTACTTC. The chain combines TRBV4-1 with TRBJ2-5; 9 bases are shared with TRBD2. With V trimmed by 4 bases and J by 4 bases, 13 bases remained unmatched. CDR1 MGHRA and CDR2 YSYEKL come from the germline V gene. The CDR3 runs 17 residues.

This clonotype was seen a few times. The chain uses TRBV7-6 and TRBJ2-2; D unclear. Germline V CDR1 and CDR2: SGHVS, FNYEAQ. Trimming stripped 5 bases from V and 4 bases from J, with 11 bases between. The CDR3 has 14 amino acids. The CDR3 loop is CASSQFGGTGELFF. The CDR3 coding sequence is TGTGCCAGCAGCCAATTCGGTGGCACCGGGGAGCTGTTTTTT.

The chain combines TRBV7-2 with TRBJ2-7; 10 bases are a match to TRBD1. Per the germline V gene, CDR1 is SGHTA and CDR2 is FQGNSA. The junction had 7 bases not matched to a gene; V was cut back by 5 bases and J by 6 bases. The CDR3 is 14 residues long. CDR3 nucleotides: TGTGCCAGCAGCCCCCGGGACAGGGGAGGCGAGCAGTACTTC. The encoded protein is CASSPRDRGGEQYF.

The chain uses TRBV20-1 and TRBJ1-6; 8 bases line up with TRBD1. Trimming at V came to 6 bases and at J to 7 bases, leaving 8 bases not matched to a gene. The CDR3 spans 14 residues. The germline gives CDR1 DFQATT, CDR2 SNEGSKA (reference sequence). The CDR3 region is CSANDRGSNSPLHF. In DNA, the CDR3 is TGCAGTGCAAACGACAGGGGTAGCAATTCACCCCTCCACTTT.

V is TRBV7-6 and J is TRBJ2-7; D might be TRBD1 (5 bases). The ends were cut back, 5 bases at V and 4 bases at J, with 18 bases in the middle. This CDR3 spans 15 amino acids. Germline CDR1 SGHVS, CDR2 FNYEAQ. CDR3 loop: CASSLGLSPGYEQYF. The CDR3, as DNA: TGTGCCAGCAGCCTGGGTCTGAGCCCAGGGTACGAGCAGTACTTC.

The chain employs TRBV14 and TRBJ1-4, with D tentatively TRBD1 (5 bases). Germline V gene data show CDR1 as SGHDN and CDR2 as FVKESK. There are 16 residues in the CDR3. Trimming shortened V by 3 bases and J by 8 bases, and 19 bases separated the two germline ends. CDR3 nucleotides: TGTGCCAGCAGCCATTTTTCCGGGACCCCTTCGGAAAAACTGTTTTTT. Translation gives CASSHFSGTPSEKLFF.

V gene TRBV7-2 combines with J gene TRBJ1-5; D perhaps matches TRBD1 (5 bases). CDR1 and CDR2 from the germline V gene are SGHTA and FQGNSA. This CDR3 is 16 amino acids long. V lost 3 bases to trimming and J lost 3 bases, with 15 bases between them. The CDR3 sequence: CASSFGGGISNQPQHF. CDR3 nucleotides: TGTGCCAGCAGCTTTGGGGGAGGTATATCCAATCAGCCCCAGCATTTT.

The genes are TRBV12-3 or TRBV12-4 and TRBJ2-3; D call uncertain. Trimming took off 2 bases at V and 2 bases at J, with 8 bases between the two ends. The CDR3 runs 14 residues. The CDR3 region is CASSLNRNTDTQYF. CDR3 sequence (DNA): TGTGCCAGCAGTTTAAACCGAAACACAGATACGCAGTATTTT.

The chain has TRBV20-1 and TRBJ2-1, with 8 bases identical to TRBD2. V trimming: 1 base; J trimming: 4 bases; junction bases outside the gene matches: 6. CDR1 and CDR2 (germline): DFQATT, SNEGSKA (reference sequence). This CDR3 region has 15 residues. The CDR3 here is CSARASGSLYNEQFF. The CDR3, as DNA: TGCAGTGCTAGAGCCAGCGGGAGCCTGTACAATGAGCAGTTCTTC.

This clonotype was seen only a few times. This chain links TRBV15 with TRBJ1-1; the D is unclear. CDR3 size: 12 residues. The V gene lost 1 base and the J gene lost 8 bases, with 8 bases spanning the gap. Germline V gives CDR1 LNHNV, CDR2 YYDKDF (reference sequence). Here the CDR3 reads CATSRGYLEAFF. Here the CDR3 DNA reads TGTGCCACCAGCAGAGGGTACCTAGAAGCTTTCTTT.

The genes are TRBV7-4 and TRBJ2-1; D is unresolved. Germline loops: CDR1 SGHVT, CDR2 SQSDAQ. The ends were cut back, 5 bases at V and 3 bases at J, with 11 bases in the middle. The CDR3 contains 14 residues. The chain's CDR3 is CASSTPHHYNEQFF. CDR3 coding DNA: TGTGCCAGCAGCACTCCCCACCACTACAATGAGCAGTTCTTC. Full variable domain (remainder filled in from reference TRBV7-4 and TRBJ2-1): GAGVSQSPRYKVAKRGRDVALRCDSISGHVTLYWYRQTLGQGSEVLTYSQSDAQRDKSGRPSGRFSAERPERSVSTLKIQRTEQGDSAVYLCASSTPHHYNEQFFGPGTRLTVL.

The chain joins TRBV2 to TRBJ1-3, with TRBD1 identical over 7 bases. Germline assignment: CDR1 SNHLY and CDR2 FYNNEI. The V segment lost 4 bases and the J segment 0 bases; nucleotides outside the gene matches: 6. The CDR3 is 16 amino acids. CDR3 sequence (DNA): TGTGCCAGCAGTGGAAGACAGGGTAACTCTGGAAACACCATATATTTT. Residues: CASSGRQGNSGNTIYF.

The chain combines TRBV4-3 with TRBJ1-2, with 7 bases aligning to TRBD1. V shed 1 base, J shed 5 bases, and the junction held 13 bases outside the gene matches. The CDR3 runs 17 residues. Germline loops: CDR1 LGHNA, CDR2 YSLEER. The CDR3 DNA is TGCGCCAGCAGCCAAGGTGACCGGGACAGTTGGATTTATGGCTACACCTTC. This encodes CASSQGDRDSWIYGYTF.

This clonotype was seen a few times. This rearrangement joins TRBV7-2 to TRBJ2-7; TRBD1 might be the D (6 bases). Per germline, CDR1 SGHTA and CDR2 FQGNSA. Trimming pared 5 bases from V and 4 bases from J, leaving 15 bases between. This CDR3 comprises 14 residues. This CDR3 is CASSRARGAYEQYF. The CDR3 nucleotides are TGTGCCAGCAGCCGAGCCAGGGGCGCATACGAGCAGTACTTC. Based on the CDR3 plus reference TRBV7-2 and TRBJ2-7, the full variable domain is GAGVSQSPSNKVTEKGKDVELRCDPISGHTALYWYRQSLGQGLEFLIYFQGNSAPDKSGLPSDRFSAERTGGSVSTLTIQRTQQEDSAVYLCASSRARGAYEQYFGPGTRLTVT.

The chain has TRBV12-3 or TRBV12-4 and TRBJ2-6; 7 bases match TRBD1. Germline trimming cut 5 bases from V and 2 bases from J; bases unmatched to any gene: 9. CDR3 length: 17 amino acids. Written as DNA, the CDR3 is TGTGCCAGCAGTCGACAGGGTGGGTCCCCTGGGGCCAACGTCCTGACTTTC. The encoded protein is CASSRQGGSPGANVLTF.

This clonotype was seen only a few times. The chain has TRBV7-2 and TRBJ1-2; D is perhaps TRBD1 (5 bases). CDR1 is SGHTA and CDR2 is FQGNSA in the germline V gene. Trimming removed 5 bases from V and 0 bases from J, with 10 bases in between. This CDR3 comprises 14 residues. CDR3 in amino acids: CASSTRQTNYGYTF. Here the CDR3 DNA reads TGTGCCAGCAGCACCCGACAGACTAACTATGGCTACACCTTC.

The rearrangement uses TRBV12-3 or TRBV12-4 and TRBJ2-5; TRBD1 matches 8 bases. Trimming at V came to 3 bases and at J to 7 bases, leaving 4 bases not matched to a gene. The CDR3 runs 13 residues. DNA of the CDR3: TGTGCCAGCAGTTTCCTAACAGGGGGGACCCAGTACTTC. Translation: CASSFLTGGTQYF.

This clonotype was recorded many times. The chain employs TRBV7-2 and TRBJ2-1, with D tentatively TRBD2 (6 bases). The CDR3 length is 15 residues. Trimming shortened V by 1 base and J by 3 bases, and 10 bases separated the two germline ends. Per the germline V gene, CDR1 is SGHTA and CDR2 is FQGNSA. CDR3: CASSLGGTVYNEQFF. The CDR3 DNA follows: TGTGCCAGCAGCTTAGGGGGGACTGTCTACAATGAGCAGTTCTTC.

The genes are TRBV11-2 and TRBJ2-1; the match to TRBD2 covers 13 bases. The CDR3 is made up of 21 amino acids. Germline V gene data show CDR1 as SGHAT and CDR2 as FQNNGV. Unmatched junction bases numbered 16, after V lost 5 bases and J lost 0 bases. As DNA, the CDR3 is TGTGCCAGCAGCCCAACCTCCGGACTAGCGGGGGACCGGAGCTCCTACAATGAGCAGTTCTTC. It translates to CASSPTSGLAGDRSSYNEQFF.

The rearrangement joins TRBV7-2 to TRBJ1-5; no definite D call. Trimming took 4 bases from V and 5 from J, leaving 9 bases between them. This CDR3 spans 13 amino acids. Germline V gene sequence: CDR1 SGHTA, CDR2 FQGNSA. CDR3 amino acids: CASSSILDQPQHF. The CDR3 nucleotides are TGTGCCAGCAGCTCTATCTTGGATCAGCCCCAGCATTTT. The full variable domain, its missing parts supplied by reference TRBV7-2 and TRBJ1-5, is GAGVSQSPSNKVTEKGKDVELRCDPISGHTALYWYRQSLGQGLEFLIYFQGNSAPDKSGLPSDRFSAERTGGSVSTLTIQRTQQEDSAVYLCASSSILDQPQHFGDGTRLSIL.

The V call is TRBV25-1, the J call TRBJ1-2; 7 positions agree with TRBD1. The CDR3 is 15 amino acids. The germline gives CDR1 MGHDK, CDR2 SYGVNS. J was trimmed by 4 bases and V by 3 bases; bases with no gene match: 8. CDR3 in amino acids: CASSDLRTGAYGYTF. The CDR3 DNA reads TGTGCCAGCAGTGATCTACGGACAGGCGCCTATGGCTACACCTTC.

This chain joins TRBV7-2 and TRBJ2-5; 8 nucleotides line up with TRBD2. Trimming cost V 1 base and J 7 bases; bases outside gene matches: 5. The germline V gene has CDR1 SGHTA and CDR2 FQGNSA. The CDR3 consists of 14 residues. CDR3 sequence (DNA): TGTGCCAGCAGCTTAGTAGTACGGGGGGGGACCCAGTACTTC. Its translation: CASSLVVRGGTQYF.

This clonotype was counted only a few times. This sequence joins TRBV7-2 and TRBJ2-7; 8 bases fit TRBD2. The length of the CDR3 is 17 residues. The germline gives CDR1 SGHTA, CDR2 FQGNSA. The junction had 11 bases not matched to a gene; V was cut back by 0 bases and J by 4 bases. Written as DNA, the CDR3 is TGTGCCAGCAGCTTAGCTCAAGCGGGAGTTGGCTTTTACGAGCAGTACTTC. This codes for CASSLAQAGVGFYEQYF. The complete variable domain, with remaining parts taken from reference TRBV7-2 and TRBJ2-7, reads GAGVSQSPSNKVTEKGKDVELRCDPISGHTALYWYRQSLGQGLEFLIYFQGNSAPDKSGLPSDRFSAERTGGSVSTLTIQRTQQEDSAVYLCASSLAQAGVGFYEQYFGPGTRLTVT.

This clonotype was picked up a small number of times. This chain connects TRBV7-9 to TRBJ2-1; TRBD1 matches 7 bases. Germline CDR1 reads SEHNR; CDR2 reads FQNEAQ (reference sequence). The length of the CDR3 is 14 residues. After removal of 6 bases from V and 2 bases from J, the junction contained 4 bases not matched to a gene. CDR3 sequence: CASRDQGAYNEQFF. The CDR3, as DNA: TGTGCCAGCAGAGATCAGGGGGCCTACAATGAGCAGTTCTTC.

J is TRBJ2-2 and V is TRBV11-2, with D possibly called TRBD1 or TRBD2 (5 bases each). Germline assignment: CDR1 SGHAT and CDR2 FQNNGV. The CDR3 is 14 residues long. Trimming took 11 bases from V and 2 from J, leaving 15 bases between them. In DNA, the CDR3 is TGTGCCTGCCGGGAAGACAGCAACACCGGGGAGCTGTTTTTT. As protein: CACREDSNTGELFF.